This entry lists 17 T cell receptor beta chains sequenced from one sample in a study of cytomegalovirus exposure and HLA in healthy donors (dated by TCRdb to about 2017). Preparation of the library involved the immunoSEQ multiplex PCR assay. A mixture of 60 forward primers for TCR Vbeta segments and 13 reverse primers for TCR Jbeta segments was used in the multiplex PCR. TCRdb's version of the immuneACCESS table is confined to in-frame rearrangements and falls short of the full clone set. An unresolved V gene accounts for under half of the shortfall where checked; the remainder is of unknown origin. The sample table holds around 88,000 clones, of which 74% were seen once. The ten largest clones represent 1.8% of the sample. The sample was PBMCs. Receptors were obtained from a male donor in good health and CMV-seronegative.

V and J are TRBV2 and TRBJ2-7, with 10 bases identical to TRBD1. CDR3 size: 13 residues. Germline-derived CDR1 and CDR2 are SNHLY and FYNNEI. V was clipped by 10 bases and J by 1 base; unmatched bases: 4. CDR3 amino acids: CATGTGVSYEQYF. The CDR3 DNA sequence: TGTGCCACAGGGACAGGGGTTTCCTACGAGCAGTACTTC.

The chain has TRBV28 and TRBJ2-7, with TRBD1 matching over 8 bases. This CDR3 spans 12 amino acids. Trimming removed 7 bases from V and 5 bases from J; junction bases left unmatched: 4. The germline gives CDR1 MDHEN, CDR2 SYDVKM. The CDR3, as DNA: TGTGCCAGCACCAAGGACAGGGACGAGCAGTACTTC. Translated, it gives CASTKDRDEQYF.

The chain is built from TRBV19 and TRBJ2-7; D perhaps matches TRBD2 (5 bases). Trimming took 3 bases from V and 0 from J, leaving 9 bases between them. Germline lookup yields CDR1 LNHDA and CDR2 SQIVND (reference sequence). The CDR3 runs 14 residues. Here the CDR3 DNA reads TGTGCCAGTAGTATCGCGGGTACCTCCTACGAGCAGTACTTC. The encoded protein is CASSIAGTSYEQYF.

The rearrangement links TRBV28 to TRBJ1-2; D call uncertain. The germline gives CDR1 MDHEN, CDR2 SYDVKM. Trimming removed 3 bases from V and 10 bases from J, with 12 bases in between. This CDR3 region has 12 residues. The CDR3 region has the DNA TGTGCCAGCAGTTTCCGGGATATCTCCTACACCTTC. This sequence encodes CASSFRDISYTF.

The chain is built from TRBV28 and TRBJ1-1, with 9 positions matching TRBD1. The CDR3 is made up of 15 amino acids. The V gene's germline CDR1 is MDHEN and CDR2 SYDVKM. Trimming took 5 bases from V and 6 from J; bases not matched to a gene: 10. CDR3: CASSLDRGSVPEAFF. The CDR3 bases are TGTGCCAGCAGTCTTGACAGGGGGTCCGTCCCTGAAGCTTTCTTT.

J is TRBJ1-2 and V is TRBV4-1; D uncertain. The V gene's germline CDR1 is MGHRA and CDR2 YSYEKL. Trimming pared 0 bases from V and 5 bases from J, leaving 7 bases between. The CDR3 runs 13 residues. The CDR3 reads CASSQDSLYGYTF. Written as DNA, the CDR3 is TGCGCCAGCAGCCAAGATAGCTTATATGGCTACACCTTC.

J is TRBJ2-5 and V is TRBV5-8, with no clear D. The germline V and J ends were trimmed by 3 bases and 5 bases, with 11 bases remaining between them. There are 13 residues in the CDR3. The germline V gene has CDR1 SGHTS and CDR2 YDEGEE. The CDR3 nucleotides read TGTGCCAGCAGCTCGGTAAATTCGGAGACCCAGTACTTC. As protein: CASSSVNSETQYF.

The chain combines TRBV25-1 with TRBJ1-1; tentatively, D is TRBD1 (6 bases). This CDR3 is 14 amino acids long. Germline lookup yields CDR1 MGHDK and CDR2 SYGVNS. V was cut by 6 bases and J by 0 bases, with 11 bases left in between. CDR3 sequence reads: CASRAGTMNTEAFF. CDR3 DNA sequence: TGTGCCAGCAGAGCCGGGACAATGAACACTGAAGCTTTCTTT. Combining the CDR3 with reference TRBV25-1 and TRBJ1-1 gives the whole variable domain EADIYQTPRYLVIGTGKKITLECSQTMGHDKMYWYQQDPGMELHLIHYSYGVNSTEKGDLSSESTVSRIRTEHFPLTLESARPSHTSQYLCASRAGTMNTEAFFGQGTRLTVV.

This clone was counted a single time. The V gene is TRBV5-6, the J gene TRBJ2-7; D perhaps matches TRBD1 (6 bases). CDR1 is SGHDT and CDR2 is YYEEEE in the germline V gene. V lost 4 bases and J 3 bases, leaving 17 bases between the germline ends. This CDR3 has 15 amino acids. Written as DNA, the CDR3 is TGTGCCAGCAGCATACAGGGCTGGGTCGGCTACGAGCAGTACTTC. Its translation is CASSIQGWVGYEQYF. Drawing the rest from reference TRBV5-6 and TRBJ2-7, the complete variable domain is DAGVTQSPTHLIKTRGQQVTLRCSPKSGHDTVSWYQQALGQGPQFIFQYYEEEERQRGNFPDRFSGHQFPNYSSELNVNALLLGDSALYLCASSIQGWVGYEQYFGPGTRLTVT.

The chain combines TRBV5-1 with TRBJ2-1, with D maybe TRBD2 (5 bases). V lost 4 bases and J 6 bases, leaving 14 bases between the germline ends. The germline gives CDR1 SGHRS, CDR2 YFSETQ. The CDR3 contains 14 residues. CDR3 residues: CASSPPPDFNEQFF. CDR3 bases: TGCGCCAGCAGCCCCCCACCGGACTTCAATGAGCAGTTCTTC.

This clone was recorded a few times. The chain employs TRBV15 and TRBJ1-3, with 7 bases matching TRBD1. This CDR3 comprises 16 residues. Germline V lookup: CDR1 LNHNV, CDR2 YYDKDF (reference sequence). The V and J ends lost 0 bases and 3 bases, in that order; junction bases with no gene match: 5. The CDR3 DNA sequence: TGTGCCACCAGCAGAGATGAGGGACAGCGTGGAAACACCATATATTTT. As protein: CATSRDEGQRGNTIYF.

J is TRBJ2-7 and V is TRBV19, with TRBD2 identical over 7 bases. The V segment lost 9 bases and the J segment 5 bases; nucleotides outside the gene matches: 13. This CDR3 comprises 14 residues. Germline CDR1 LNHDA, CDR2 SQIVND (reference sequence). CDR3 in amino acids: CASSQTGGIHEQYF. The CDR3 nucleotides read TGTGCCAGCAGTCAGACCGGGGGGATCCACGAGCAGTACTTC.

V gene TRBV25-1 combines with J gene TRBJ2-4; D gene ambiguous. Trimming took 2 bases from V and 0 from J, leaving 8 bases between them. CDR3 length equals 15 residues. Germline CDR1 MGHDK, CDR2 SYGVNS. The CDR3 DNA follows: TGTGCCAGCAGTGAAAGAGGCGTAGCCAAAAACATTCAGTACTTC. This translates into CASSERGVAKNIQYF.

This clone was seen more than once but under ten times. The V and J genes are TRBV28 and TRBJ1-4, with 8 nucleotides matching TRBD1. Trimming removed 6 bases from V and 9 bases from J; junction bases left unmatched: 12. Germline V gene lookup returns CDR1 MDHEN and CDR2 SYDVKM. This CDR3 region has 15 residues. The CDR3 DNA is TGTGCCAGCAGCCCCTCCGGGACAGGTCCCAAAAAACTGTTTTTT. This gives the protein CASSPSGTGPKKLFF.

The gene calls are TRBV5-1 and TRBJ2-7, with TRBD2 matching over 14 bases. J gave up 3 bases and V 0 bases, and 8 bases lay outside the gene matches. CDR1 and CDR2 (germline): SGHRS, YFSETQ. This CDR3 is 18 amino acids long. As DNA, the CDR3 is TGCGCCAGCAGCTTGGGGACTAGCGGGAGGTTGGAACTCTACGAGCAGTACTTC. It encodes CASSLGTSGRLELYEQYF.

The table lists this clone with a count of one. The chain recombines TRBV27 with TRBJ1-2, with a weak D call TRBD1 (6 bases). Germline V CDR1 and CDR2: MNHEY, SMNVEV (reference sequence). The CDR3 spans 16 residues. Trimming left V 5 bases short and J 0 bases short, with 16 bases between. CDR3 amino acids: CASSPRTASSNYGYTF. The CDR3 DNA sequence: TGTGCCAGCAGTCCCCGGACAGCATCATCTAACTATGGCTACACCTTC.

The chain is built from TRBV27 and TRBJ2-7; D perhaps matches TRBD2 (6 bases). V shed 3 bases and J shed 0 bases, with 9 bases lying between them. From germline, CDR1 is MNHEY and CDR2 SMNVEV (reference sequence). This CDR3 has 14 amino acids. In DNA, the CDR3 is TGTGCCAGCAGTTTTGCGGGAAACTCCTACGAGCAGTACTTC. Protein: CASSFAGNSYEQYF.